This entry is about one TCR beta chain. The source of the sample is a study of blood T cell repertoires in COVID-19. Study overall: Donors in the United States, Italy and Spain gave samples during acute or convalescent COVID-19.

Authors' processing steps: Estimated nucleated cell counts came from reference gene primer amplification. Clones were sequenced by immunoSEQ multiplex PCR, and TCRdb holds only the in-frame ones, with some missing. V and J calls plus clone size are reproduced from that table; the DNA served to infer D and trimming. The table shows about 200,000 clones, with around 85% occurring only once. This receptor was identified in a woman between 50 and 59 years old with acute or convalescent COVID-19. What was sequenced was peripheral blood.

The CDR3 DNA sequence: TGTGCCAGCAGTGTATTAGGGGGAATCACCGGGGAGCTGTTTTTT. Translation gives CASSVLGGITGELFF. The rearrangement uses TRBV2 and TRBJ2-2, with D perhaps matching TRBD1 (6 bases). This CDR3 is built from 15 residues. Germline CDR1 SNHLY, CDR2 FYNNEI. V was pared by 4 bases and J by 4 bases, with 13 bases between.